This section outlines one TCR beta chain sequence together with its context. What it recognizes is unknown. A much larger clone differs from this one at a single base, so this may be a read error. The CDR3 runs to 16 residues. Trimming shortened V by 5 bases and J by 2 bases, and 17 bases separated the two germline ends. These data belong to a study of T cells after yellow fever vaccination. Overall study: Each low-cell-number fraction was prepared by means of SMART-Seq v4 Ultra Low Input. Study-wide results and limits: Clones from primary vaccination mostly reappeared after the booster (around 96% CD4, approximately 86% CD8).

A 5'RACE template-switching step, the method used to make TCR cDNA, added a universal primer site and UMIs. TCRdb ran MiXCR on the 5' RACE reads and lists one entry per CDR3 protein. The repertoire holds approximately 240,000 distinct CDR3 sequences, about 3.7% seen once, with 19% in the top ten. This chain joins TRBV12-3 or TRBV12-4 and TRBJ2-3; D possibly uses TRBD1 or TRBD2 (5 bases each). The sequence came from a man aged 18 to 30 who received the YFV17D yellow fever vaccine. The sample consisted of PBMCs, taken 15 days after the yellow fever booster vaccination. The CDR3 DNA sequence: TGTGCCAGCAGTATGGCCGGGACCGTGCTCACAGATACGCAGTATTTT. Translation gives CASSMAGTVLTDTQYF.